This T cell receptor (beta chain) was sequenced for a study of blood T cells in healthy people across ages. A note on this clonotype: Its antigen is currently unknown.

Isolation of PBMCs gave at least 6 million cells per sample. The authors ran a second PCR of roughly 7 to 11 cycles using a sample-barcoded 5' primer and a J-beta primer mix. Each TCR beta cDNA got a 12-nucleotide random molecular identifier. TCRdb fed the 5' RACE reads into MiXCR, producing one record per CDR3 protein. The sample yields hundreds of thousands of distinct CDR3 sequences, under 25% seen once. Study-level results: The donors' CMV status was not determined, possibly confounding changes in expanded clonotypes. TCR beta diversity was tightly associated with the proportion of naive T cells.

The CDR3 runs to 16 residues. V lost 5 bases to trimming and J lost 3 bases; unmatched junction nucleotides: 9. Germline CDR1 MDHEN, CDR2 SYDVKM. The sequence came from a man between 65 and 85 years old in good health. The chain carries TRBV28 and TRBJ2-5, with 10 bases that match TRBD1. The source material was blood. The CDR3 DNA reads TGTGCCAGCAGTCTCAGGACAGGGGGTCTGGAAGAGACCCAGTACTTC. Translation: CASSLRTGGLEETQYF.